This record covers a single T cell receptor (beta chain). The antigen remains undetermined. The record originates from a study of OX40 agonist ivuxolimab in advanced cancers. Study-wide points: On average, CD8+ T cells had more expanded clones than CD4+.

Individuals having autoimmune disease history or systemic immunosuppression were not enrolled. Profiled with immunoSEQ multiplex PCR; TCRdb holds only in-frame clones, not every one. Altogether approximately 66,000 clones are present, around 85% being singletons, with the ten largest covering about 0.83%. The CDR3 is 14 amino acids. Trimming took off 0 bases at V and 8 bases at J, with 8 bases between the two ends. Germline V gives CDR1 KGHSH, CDR2 LQKENI. The chain has TRBV18 and TRBJ1-6; the D is unclear. Sequenced here: CD4+ or CD8+ T cells sorted from blood, sampled in a trial of the OX40 agonist ivuxolimab. The receptor comes from an adult with an advanced solid tumor such as melanoma, head and neck, liver or kidney cancer. CDR3 in amino acids: CASSPPSGYSPLHF. The CDR3, as DNA: TGTGCCAGCTCACCACCGTCAGGTTATTCACCCCTCCACTTT. Together with reference TRBV18 and TRBJ1-6, the CDR3 gives the full variable domain: NAGVMQNPRHLVRRRGQEARLRCSPMKGHSHVYWYRQLPEEGLKFMVYLQKENIIDESGMPKERFSAEFPKEGPSILRIQQVVRGDSAAYFCASSPPSGYSPLHFGNGTRLTVT.